This is a list of T cell receptor beta chains from one sample in a study of long-term antiretroviral therapy in people with HIV. Assay used: immunoSEQ multiplex PCR; TCRdb lists only in-frame clones, some missing. The table includes almost 30,000 clones, around 90% detected once. Sequenced here: unsorted PBMCs, sampled 3.2 years before starting antiretroviral therapy. The receptors shown here come from a man in his fifties or sixties with HIV. The CDR3 runs from the conserved cysteine through the conserved F or W. Each record gives: D gene, V gene, clone size, J gene, CDR3 protein, CDR3 DNA. A D gene is named only where the DNA matches it firmly. Expanded clones are given a class, and other clones once, few, many or no size at all.

d_call: .
v_call: TRBV28
clone_size: .
j_call: TRBJ1-6
cdr3_aa: CASSLSDSPLHF
cdr3_nt: TGTGCCAGCAGTTTATCGGATTCACCCCTCCACTTT

d_call: .
v_call: TRBV28
clone_size: .
j_call: TRBJ2-7
cdr3_aa: CASNSRSYEQYF
cdr3_nt: TGTGCCAGCAACTCCCGATCCTACGAGCAGTACTTC

d_call: .
v_call: TRBV9
clone_size: once
j_call: TRBJ2-2
cdr3_aa: CASSVGEVVAGELFF
cdr3_nt: TGTGCCAGCAGCGTAGGGGAGGTGGTTGCCGGGGAGCTGTTTTTT

d_call: TRBD2
v_call: TRBV11-3
clone_size: .
j_call: TRBJ2-7
cdr3_aa: CASSFASGVGYEQYF
cdr3_nt: TGTGCCAGCAGCTTCGCTAGCGGGGTAGGCTACGAGCAGTACTTC

d_call: TRBD2
v_call: TRBV9
clone_size: .
j_call: TRBJ2-2
cdr3_aa: CASTRSGDTGELFF
cdr3_nt: TGTGCCAGCACCCGTAGCGGGGATACCGGGGAGCTGTTTTTT

d_call: TRBD1
v_call: TRBV28
clone_size: .
j_call: TRBJ2-3
cdr3_aa: CASRKQGGDTQYF
cdr3_nt: TGTGCCAGCAGAAAACAGGGGGGAGATACGCAGTATTTT

d_call: .
v_call: TRBV6-6
clone_size: .
j_call: TRBJ2-7
cdr3_aa: CASRTRGAYEQYF
cdr3_nt: TGTGCCAGCAGGACCAGGGGTGCCTACGAGCAGTACTTC

d_call: .
v_call: TRBV30
clone_size: .
j_call: TRBJ1-5
cdr3_aa: CAWSPDSSNQPQHF
cdr3_nt: TGTGCCTGGAGTCCCGACAGCTCCAATCAGCCCCAGCATTTT

d_call: .
v_call: TRBV19
clone_size: .
j_call: TRBJ1-1
cdr3_aa: CASSSTSNTEAFF
cdr3_nt: TGTGCCAGTAGTTCTACTTCGAACACTGAAGCTTTCTTT

d_call: .
v_call: TRBV11-1
clone_size: .
j_call: TRBJ2-2
cdr3_aa: CASSTDETGELFF
cdr3_nt: TGTGCCAGCAGCACCGACGAGACCGGGGAGCTGTTTTTT

d_call: TRBD1
v_call: TRBV28
clone_size: once
j_call: TRBJ1-5
cdr3_aa: CASSDTGGDQPQHF
cdr3_nt: TGTGCCAGCAGCGATACAGGGGGAGACCAGCCCCAGCATTTT

d_call: .
v_call: TRBV5-1
clone_size: .
j_call: TRBJ2-1
cdr3_aa: CASKAETYNEQFF
cdr3_nt: TGCGCCAGCAAGGCGGAAACCTACAATGAGCAGTTCTTC

d_call: TRBD2
v_call: TRBV5-6
clone_size: .
j_call: TRBJ2-7
cdr3_aa: CASSLAGTYEQYF
cdr3_nt: TGTGCCAGCAGCTTAGCGGGAACCTACGAGCAGTACTTC

d_call: .
v_call: TRBV30
clone_size: .
j_call: TRBJ2-5
cdr3_aa: CAWSPQETQYF
cdr3_nt: TGTGCCTGGAGCCCTCAAGAGACCCAGTACTTC

d_call: TRBD2
v_call: TRBV6-5
clone_size: .
j_call: TRBJ2-1
cdr3_aa: CASSYSSSGESQFF
cdr3_nt: TGTGCCAGCAGTTACTCCTCTAGCGGGGAGAGTCAGTTCTTC

d_call: TRBD1
v_call: TRBV18
clone_size: .
j_call: TRBJ1-5
cdr3_aa: CASSPGQAYSNQPQHF
cdr3_nt: TGTGCCAGCTCACCCGGACAGGCCTATAGCAATCAGCCCCAGCATTTT

d_call: TRBD1
v_call: TRBV18
clone_size: .
j_call: TRBJ1-2
cdr3_aa: CASSPPGRLEGARGYTF
cdr3_nt: TGTGCCAGCTCACCACCGGGTCGTCTCGAGGGGGCGCGAGGCTACACCTTC

d_call: .
v_call: TRBV4-2
clone_size: .
j_call: TRBJ2-6
cdr3_aa: CASSQDGRRGTGANVLTF
cdr3_nt: TGTGCCAGCAGCCAAGATGGCCGCAGGGGAACTGGGGCCAACGTCCTGACTTTC

d_call: .
v_call: TRBV11-2
clone_size: .
j_call: TRBJ2-7
cdr3_aa: CASSLVYEQYF
cdr3_nt: TGTGCCAGCAGTTTGGTTTACGAGCAGTACTTC

d_call: .
v_call: TRBV7-9
clone_size: .
j_call: TRBJ2-7
cdr3_aa: CASSPGGTARYEQYF
cdr3_nt: TGTGCCAGCAGCCCCGGAGGGACAGCCCGCTACGAGCAGTACTTC

d_call: .
v_call: TRBV6-5
clone_size: .
j_call: TRBJ2-7
cdr3_aa: CASSYFGGAASYEQYF
cdr3_nt: TGTGCCAGCAGTTACTTCGGTGGGGCAGCTTCCTACGAGCAGTACTTC

d_call: TRBD2
v_call: TRBV2
clone_size: .
j_call: TRBJ2-7
cdr3_aa: CASSDAAGAYEQYF
cdr3_nt: TGTGCCAGCAGTGATGCAGCGGGAGCCTACGAGCAGTACTTC

d_call: .
v_call: TRBV6-6
clone_size: .
j_call: TRBJ1-2
cdr3_aa: CASSDGGGAGGYTF
cdr3_nt: TGTGCCAGCAGCGACGGCGGGGGGGCTGGTGGCTACACCTTC

d_call: .
v_call: TRBV7-3
clone_size: few
j_call: TRBJ1-2
cdr3_aa: CASSQGGGDYGYTF
cdr3_nt: TGTGCCAGCAGCCAAGGCGGGGGGGACTATGGCTACACCTTC

d_call: .
v_call: TRBV7-2
clone_size: .
j_call: TRBJ1-2
cdr3_aa: CASSLISGQGQGYTF
cdr3_nt: TGTGCCAGCAGCTTAATAAGTGGGCAGGGTCAGGGCTACACCTTC

d_call: .
v_call: TRBV4-1
clone_size: .
j_call: TRBJ2-7
cdr3_aa: CASSQAPTGDYEQYF
cdr3_nt: TGCGCCAGCAGCCAAGCCCCGACAGGAGACTACGAGCAGTACTTC